This T cell receptor (beta chain) derives from a study of multiple sclerosis patients with progressive multifocal leukoencephalopathy (dated by TCRdb to about 2019). Describing the broader study: The study examined peripheral T and B cells of MS patients who developed PML (4 under natalizumab, 1 after alemtuzumab) and treated patients who did not. From before therapy, through 6 and 12 months, up to PML onset, two natalizumab-treated patients who later developed PML were tracked longitudinally. The goal was to find JC virus-specific or public T-cell expansions that arose at the time of PML onset.

V is shortened by 1 base, J by 3 bases, and the region joining them spans 12 bases. CDR1 and CDR2 (LGHNA, YNFKEQ) derive from the germline V gene. The CDR3 runs 16 amino acids, cysteine and phenylalanine included. The kept DNA is CDR3 alone, 48 bases in frame from the first base. This specimen's time point label, per the study, means: time of PML onset. The sample's treatment or condition, from its label and the paper: on natalizumab therapy at sampling. PML diagnosis was based on clinical and MRI findings and was confirmed by detection of JC virus DNA in cerebrospinal fluid. In the natalizumab-treated patients, PML developed after between roughly 16 and 56 months of natalizumab therapy. Every listed patient had earlier received interferon beta, and every PML patient was female. At the time of PML onset, T3 blood samples were collected. Ficoll-Hypaque density gradient centrifugation was used to isolate peripheral blood mononuclear cells.

On this clone itself: The antigen it recognizes is unknown. Base qualities were left out, and no much larger clone turns up one base away.

Broader findings and caveats from the paper: Less diverse TRB repertoires in most PML patients were suggested by lower normalized Shannon entropy, whereas values near 1 were observed in the natalizumab-treated controls. The analysis covered only peripheral blood, although cerebrospinal fluid or brain lymphocytes might be more informative for natalizumab-associated PML. No common TRBV or TRBJ gene usage or preferential TRBV-TRBJ pairings were detected when PML developed. With only a small, descriptive cohort, it remained unclear whether the findings reflect JC virus infection or general immunocompromise. TRB clones with frequency above 0.5% were observed only in PML patients, but the clones expanded at PML onset were found to be already present before and during natalizumab therapy.

The immunoSEQ two-step multiplex PCR at survey-level depth was used to amplify TRB CDR3 regions from genomic DNA. Synthetic inline TR CDR3 controls covering all V-J pairings were spiked into each PCR to estimate template counts and remove amplification bias. Reads went through processing to reduce amplification and sequencing bias, and quantification was done against synthetic TR CDR3 analogs. The paper's processing steps were these. Raw data were processed in ImmunoSEQ Analyzer, with out-of-frame sequences and CDR3s containing stop codons removed, and gene names were assigned according to IMGT nomenclature. Normalized Shannon entropy, defined as 1 minus Pielou's evenness, was used to summarize repertoire diversity. Two TRB sequences were counted as identical only if the two sequences had the same V gene, J gene and CDR3. Public PML clonotypes were CDR3s found in two or more PML-onset samples but not found earlier, in controls, or in public databases. CDR3 amino acid composition by position was analyzed with Skylign using the observed count method. In TCRdb, the immuneACCESS table is reduced to in-frame sequences with V and J assigned. These tables do not hold every clone; where another copy was compared, an unresolved V gene accounts for under half, and the others remain unexplained. Clonal size and the V and J genes are those of that table, whereas D and trimming came from the DNA. This sample has some 28,000 clones in its table, and approximately 85% of those were observed once. The ten largest clones capture around 12% of the sample.

The TCR was taken from a woman aged 30 to 39 with progressive multifocal leukoencephalopathy. The sample was PBMCs, taken from a patient treated with natalizumab. This sequence uses TRBV4-2 and TRBJ2-2, and TRBD1 may be the D gene, going by 6 matching bases. For the CDR3, the sequence is CASSQGSRGYTGELFF. At the DNA level, the sequence is TGTGCCAGCAGCCAAGGAAGCAGGGGCTACACCGGGGAGCTGTTTTTT.